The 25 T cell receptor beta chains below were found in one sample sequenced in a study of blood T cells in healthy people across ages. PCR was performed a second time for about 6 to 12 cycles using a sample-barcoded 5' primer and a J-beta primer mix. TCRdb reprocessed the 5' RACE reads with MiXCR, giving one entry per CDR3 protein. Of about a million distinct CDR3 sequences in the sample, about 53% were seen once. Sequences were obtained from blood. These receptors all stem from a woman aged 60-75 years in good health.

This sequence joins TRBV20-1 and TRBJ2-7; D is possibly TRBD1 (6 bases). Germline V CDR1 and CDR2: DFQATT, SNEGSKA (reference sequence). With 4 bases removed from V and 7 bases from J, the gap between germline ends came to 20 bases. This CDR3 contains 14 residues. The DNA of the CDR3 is TGCAGTGCTATTAGCCCGGGACAAGGGAGTGAGCAGTACTTC. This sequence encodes CSAISPGQGSEQYF.

As DNA, the CDR3 is TGTGCCAGCAGCTCCCGGGTTAGAGTGGGCAATGAGCAGTTCTTC. It yields the protein CASSSRVRVGNEQFF. This chain links TRBV7-8 with TRBJ2-1; no clear D gene. The CDR3 consists of 15 residues. V gave up 4 bases and J gave up 6 bases, with 16 bases separating them. Germline V CDR1 and CDR2: SGHVS, FQNEAQ. Drawing the rest from reference TRBV7-8 and TRBJ2-1, the complete variable domain is GAGVSQSPRYKVAKRGQDVALRCDPISGHVSLFWYQQALGQGPEFLTYFQNEAQLDKSGLPSDRFFAERPEGSVSTLKIQRTQQEDSAVYLCASSSRVRVGNEQFFGPGTRLTVL.

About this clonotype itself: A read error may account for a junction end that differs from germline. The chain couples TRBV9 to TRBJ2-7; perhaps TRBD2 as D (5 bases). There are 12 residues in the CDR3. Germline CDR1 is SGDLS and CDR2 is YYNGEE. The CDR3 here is CAGSVEGYEQYF. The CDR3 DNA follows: TGTGCCGGCAGCGTAGAGGGATACGAGCAGTACTTC.

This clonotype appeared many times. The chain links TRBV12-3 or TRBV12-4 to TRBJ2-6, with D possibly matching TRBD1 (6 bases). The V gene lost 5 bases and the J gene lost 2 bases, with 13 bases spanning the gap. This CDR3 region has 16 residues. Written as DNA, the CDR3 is TGTGCCAGCAGTCCTACAGGGTCGGCTGGGGCCAACGTCCTGACTTTC. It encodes CASSPTGSAGANVLTF.

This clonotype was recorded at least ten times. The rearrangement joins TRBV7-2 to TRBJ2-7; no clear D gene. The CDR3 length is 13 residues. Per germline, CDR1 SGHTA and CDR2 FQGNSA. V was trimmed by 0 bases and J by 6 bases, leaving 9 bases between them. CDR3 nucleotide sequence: TGTGCCAGCAGCTTAGCATCGAAGGGCGAGCAGTACTTC. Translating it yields CASSLASKGEQYF.

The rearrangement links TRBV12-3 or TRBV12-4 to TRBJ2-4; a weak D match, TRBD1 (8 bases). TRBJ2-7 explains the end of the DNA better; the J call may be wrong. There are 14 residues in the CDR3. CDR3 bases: TGTGCCAGCAGTGTACAGGGGGGGGCCTACGAGCAGTACTTC. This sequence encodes CASSVQGGAYEQYF.

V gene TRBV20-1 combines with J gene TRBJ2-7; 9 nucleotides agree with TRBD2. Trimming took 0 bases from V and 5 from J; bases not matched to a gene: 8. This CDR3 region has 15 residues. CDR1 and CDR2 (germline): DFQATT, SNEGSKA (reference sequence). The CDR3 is CSARDRRGRDHEQYF. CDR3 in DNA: TGCAGTGCTAGAGATCGGCGCGGGAGGGACCACGAGCAGTACTTC.

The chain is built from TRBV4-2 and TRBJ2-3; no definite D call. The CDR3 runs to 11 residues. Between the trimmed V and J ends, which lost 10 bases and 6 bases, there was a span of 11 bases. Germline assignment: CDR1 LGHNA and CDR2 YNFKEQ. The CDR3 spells CATNRADTQYF. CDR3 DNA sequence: TGTGCCACCAACCGGGCCGATACGCAGTATTTT.

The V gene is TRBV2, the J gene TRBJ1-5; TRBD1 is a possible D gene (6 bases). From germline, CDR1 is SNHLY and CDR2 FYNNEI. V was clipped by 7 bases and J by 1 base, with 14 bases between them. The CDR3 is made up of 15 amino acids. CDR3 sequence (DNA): TGTGCCAGCACCCGGGGGGGCCTGAGCAATCAGCCCCAGCATTTT. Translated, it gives CASTRGGLSNQPQHF.

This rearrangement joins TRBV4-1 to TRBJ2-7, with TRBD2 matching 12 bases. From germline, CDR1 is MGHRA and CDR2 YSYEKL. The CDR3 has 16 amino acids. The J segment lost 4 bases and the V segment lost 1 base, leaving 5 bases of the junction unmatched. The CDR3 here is CASSQGTTSGGYEQYF. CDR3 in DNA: TGCGCCAGCAGCCAAGGAACGACTAGCGGGGGTTACGAGCAGTACTTC.

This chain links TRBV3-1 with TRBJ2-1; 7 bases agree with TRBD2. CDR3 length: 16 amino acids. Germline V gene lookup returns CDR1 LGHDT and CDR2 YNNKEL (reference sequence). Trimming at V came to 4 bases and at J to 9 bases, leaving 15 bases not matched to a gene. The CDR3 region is CASSLEVWRERSEQFF. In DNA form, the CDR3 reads TGTGCCAGCAGCCTAGAAGTGTGGCGGGAGCGAAGTGAGCAGTTCTTC.

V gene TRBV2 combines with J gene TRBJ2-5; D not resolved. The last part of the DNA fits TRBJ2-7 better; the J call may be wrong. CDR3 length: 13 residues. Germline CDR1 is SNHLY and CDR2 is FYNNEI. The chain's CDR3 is CASSGLGQYEQYF. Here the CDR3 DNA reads TGTGCCAGCAGTGGTTTAGGGCAGTACGAGCAGTACTTC.

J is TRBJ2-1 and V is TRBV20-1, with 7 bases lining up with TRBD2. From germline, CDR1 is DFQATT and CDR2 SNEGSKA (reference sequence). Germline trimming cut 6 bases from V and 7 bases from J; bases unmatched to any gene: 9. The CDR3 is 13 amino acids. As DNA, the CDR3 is TGCAGTGCGGAGAGTGGGGAGGGGAATGAGCAGTTCTTC. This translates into CSAESGEGNEQFF.

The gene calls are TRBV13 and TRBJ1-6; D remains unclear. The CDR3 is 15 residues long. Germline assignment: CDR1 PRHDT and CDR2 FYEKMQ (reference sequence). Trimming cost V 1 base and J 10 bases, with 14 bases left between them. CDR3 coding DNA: TGTGCCAGCAGCTTAGCCCGGGAAATTCACTCACCCCTCCACTTT. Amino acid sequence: CASSLAREIHSPLHF.

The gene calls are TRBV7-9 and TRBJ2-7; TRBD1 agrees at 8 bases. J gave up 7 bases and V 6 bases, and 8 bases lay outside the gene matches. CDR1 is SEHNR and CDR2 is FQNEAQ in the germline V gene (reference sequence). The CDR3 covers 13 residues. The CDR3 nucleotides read TGTGCCAGCAGGTCGGGACAGGACGGGGAGCAGTACTTC. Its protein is CASRSGQDGEQYF.

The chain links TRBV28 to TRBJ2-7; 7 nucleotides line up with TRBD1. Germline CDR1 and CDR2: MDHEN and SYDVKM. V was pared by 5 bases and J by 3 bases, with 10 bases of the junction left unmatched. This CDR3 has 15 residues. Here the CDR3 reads CASSPGTAEFYEQYF. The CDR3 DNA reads TGTGCCAGCAGTCCCGGGACAGCCGAATTCTACGAGCAGTACTTC.

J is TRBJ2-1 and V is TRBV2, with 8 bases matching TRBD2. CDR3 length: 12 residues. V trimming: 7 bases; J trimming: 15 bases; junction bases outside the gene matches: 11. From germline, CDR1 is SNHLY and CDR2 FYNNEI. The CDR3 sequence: CASNTGTSPPFF. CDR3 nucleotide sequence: TGTGCCAGCAATACCGGGACTAGTCCTCCGTTCTTC.

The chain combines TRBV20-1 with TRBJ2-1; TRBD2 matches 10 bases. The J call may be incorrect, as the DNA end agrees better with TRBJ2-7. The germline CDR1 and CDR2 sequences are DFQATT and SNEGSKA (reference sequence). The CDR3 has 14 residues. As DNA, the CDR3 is TGCAGTGCTGCAGCTAGCGGGAGTAGCAATGAGCAGTACTTC. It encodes CSAAASGSSNEQYF.

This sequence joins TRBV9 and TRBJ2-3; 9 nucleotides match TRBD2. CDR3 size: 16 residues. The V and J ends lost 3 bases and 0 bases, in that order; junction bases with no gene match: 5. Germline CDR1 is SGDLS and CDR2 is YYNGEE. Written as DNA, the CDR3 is TGTGCCAGCAGCGCGTCGACTAGCGGAAGCACAGATACGCAGTATTTT. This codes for CASSASTSGSTDTQYF.

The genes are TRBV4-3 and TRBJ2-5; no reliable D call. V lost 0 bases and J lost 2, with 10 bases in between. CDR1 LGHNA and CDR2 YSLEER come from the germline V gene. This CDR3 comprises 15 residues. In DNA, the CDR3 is TGCGCCAGCAGCCAAGATATTCCGGGTCAAGAGACCCAGTACTTC. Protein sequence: CASSQDIPGQETQYF.

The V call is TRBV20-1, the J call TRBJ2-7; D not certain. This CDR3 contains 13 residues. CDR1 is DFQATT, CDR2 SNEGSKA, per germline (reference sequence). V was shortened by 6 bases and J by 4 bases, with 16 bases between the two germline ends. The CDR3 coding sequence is TGCAGTGCCTGGCACGGCGCAGCATACGAGCAGTACTTC. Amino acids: CSAWHGAAYEQYF.

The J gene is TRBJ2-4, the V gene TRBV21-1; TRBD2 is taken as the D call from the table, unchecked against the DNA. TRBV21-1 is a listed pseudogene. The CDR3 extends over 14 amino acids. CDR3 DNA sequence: TGTGCCAGCAGCAACTGGGACACCGGGATCATTCAGTACTTC. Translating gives CASSNWDTGIIQYF.

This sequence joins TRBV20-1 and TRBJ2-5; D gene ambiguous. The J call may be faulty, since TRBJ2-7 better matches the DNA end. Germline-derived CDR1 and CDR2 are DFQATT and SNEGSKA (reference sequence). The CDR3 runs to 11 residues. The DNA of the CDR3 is TGCAGTGTTAGGCGCAACTACGAGCAGTACTTC. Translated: CSVRRNYEQYF.

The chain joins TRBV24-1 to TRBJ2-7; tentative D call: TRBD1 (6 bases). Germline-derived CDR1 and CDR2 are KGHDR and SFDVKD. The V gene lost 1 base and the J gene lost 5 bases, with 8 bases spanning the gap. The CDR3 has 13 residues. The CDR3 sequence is CATSDLQGNEQYF. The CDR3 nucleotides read TGTGCCACCAGTGATTTACAGGGTAACGAGCAGTACTTC.

CDR3 DNA sequence: TGTGCCAGCAGCTTCCCCGGGACCCACAATGAGCAGTTCTTC. Translated: CASSFPGTHNEQFF. V is TRBV21-1 and J is TRBJ2-1; the table's D call TRBD1 went unverified against the DNA. TRBV21-1 is a pseudogene locus. The CDR3 covers 14 residues.